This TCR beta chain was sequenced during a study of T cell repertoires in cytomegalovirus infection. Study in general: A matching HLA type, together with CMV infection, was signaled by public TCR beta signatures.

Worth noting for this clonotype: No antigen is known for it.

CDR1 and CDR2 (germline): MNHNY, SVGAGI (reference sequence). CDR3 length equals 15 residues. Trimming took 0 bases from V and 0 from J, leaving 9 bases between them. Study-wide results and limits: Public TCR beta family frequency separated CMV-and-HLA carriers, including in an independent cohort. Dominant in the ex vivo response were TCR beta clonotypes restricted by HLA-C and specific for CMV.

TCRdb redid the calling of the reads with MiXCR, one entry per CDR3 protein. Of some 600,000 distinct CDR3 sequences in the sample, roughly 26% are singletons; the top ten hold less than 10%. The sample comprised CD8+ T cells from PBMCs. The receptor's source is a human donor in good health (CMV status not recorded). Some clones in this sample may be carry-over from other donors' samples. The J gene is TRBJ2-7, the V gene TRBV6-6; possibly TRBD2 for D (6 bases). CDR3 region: CASSYSAGNSYEQYF. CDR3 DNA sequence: TGTGCCAGCAGTTACTCGGCGGGGAACTCCTACGAGCAGTACTTC.